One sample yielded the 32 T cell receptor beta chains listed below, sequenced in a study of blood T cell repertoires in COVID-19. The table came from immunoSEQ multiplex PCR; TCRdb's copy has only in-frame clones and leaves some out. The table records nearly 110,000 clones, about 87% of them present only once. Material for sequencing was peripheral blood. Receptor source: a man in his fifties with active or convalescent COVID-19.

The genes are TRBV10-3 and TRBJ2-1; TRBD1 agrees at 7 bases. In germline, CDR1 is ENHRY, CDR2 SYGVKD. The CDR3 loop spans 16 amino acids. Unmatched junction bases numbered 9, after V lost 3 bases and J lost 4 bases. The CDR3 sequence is CAISDFATGNYNEQFF. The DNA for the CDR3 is TGTGCCATCAGTGACTTTGCGACAGGGAATTACAATGAGCAGTTCTTC.

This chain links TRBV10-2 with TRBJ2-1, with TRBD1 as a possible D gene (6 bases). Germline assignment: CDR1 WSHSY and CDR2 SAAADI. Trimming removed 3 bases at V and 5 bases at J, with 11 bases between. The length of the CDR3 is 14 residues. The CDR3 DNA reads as TGCGCCAGCAGTGAAACAGGGATAGACAATGAGCAGTTCTTC. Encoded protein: CASSETGIDNEQFF.

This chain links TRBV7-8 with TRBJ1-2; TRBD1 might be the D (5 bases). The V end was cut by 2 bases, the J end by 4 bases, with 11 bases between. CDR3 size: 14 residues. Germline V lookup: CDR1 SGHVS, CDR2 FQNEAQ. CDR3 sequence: CASSLTVGAYGYTF. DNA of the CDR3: TGTGCCAGCAGCTTAACGGTAGGGGCCTATGGCTACACCTTC.

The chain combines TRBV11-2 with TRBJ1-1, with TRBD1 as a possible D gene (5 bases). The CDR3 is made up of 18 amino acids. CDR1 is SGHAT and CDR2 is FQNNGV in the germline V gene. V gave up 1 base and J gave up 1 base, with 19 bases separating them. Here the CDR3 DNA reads TGTGCCAGCAGCTTAGTGATACTGGGGAGGGGTTCGAACACTGAAGCTTTCTTT. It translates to CASSLVILGRGSNTEAFF. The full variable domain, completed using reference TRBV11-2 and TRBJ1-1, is EAGVAQSPRYKIIEKRQSVAFWCNPISGHATLYWYQQILGQGPKLLIQFQNNGVVDDSQLPKDRFSAERLKGVDSTLKIQPAKLEDSAVYLCASSLVILGRGSNTEAFFGQGTRLTVV.

The CDR3 region has the DNA TGCGCCAGCAGCTTCCGCGGGGGACAAGAGACCCAGTACTTC. This codes for CASSFRGGQETQYF. This sequence joins TRBV5-1 and TRBJ2-5; 7 positions agree with TRBD2. After removal of 2 bases from V and 2 bases from J, the junction contained 3 bases not matched to a gene. Germline-derived CDR1 and CDR2 are SGHRS and YFSETQ. The CDR3 consists of 14 residues.

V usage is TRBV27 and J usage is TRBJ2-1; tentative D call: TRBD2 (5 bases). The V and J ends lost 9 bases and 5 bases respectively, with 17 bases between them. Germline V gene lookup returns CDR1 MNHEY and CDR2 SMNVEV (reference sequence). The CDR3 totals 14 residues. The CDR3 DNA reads TGTGCCAGTTGGACCTATGGACTCAACAATGAGCAGTTCTTC. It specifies CASWTYGLNNEQFF.

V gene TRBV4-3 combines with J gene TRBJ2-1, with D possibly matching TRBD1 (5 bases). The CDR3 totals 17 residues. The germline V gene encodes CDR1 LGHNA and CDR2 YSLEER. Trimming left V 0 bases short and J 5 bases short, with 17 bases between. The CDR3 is CASSQDWVAGSNNEQFF. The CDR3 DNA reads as TGCGCCAGCAGCCAAGATTGGGTAGCAGGGTCAAACAATGAGCAGTTCTTC.

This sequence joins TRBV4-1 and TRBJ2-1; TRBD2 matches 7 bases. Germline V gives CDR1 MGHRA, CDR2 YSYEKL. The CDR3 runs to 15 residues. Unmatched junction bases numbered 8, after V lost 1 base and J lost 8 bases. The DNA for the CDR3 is TGCGCCAGCAGCCAAGCTTCGCTGACTAGCTATGAGCAGTTCTTC. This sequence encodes CASSQASLTSYEQFF.

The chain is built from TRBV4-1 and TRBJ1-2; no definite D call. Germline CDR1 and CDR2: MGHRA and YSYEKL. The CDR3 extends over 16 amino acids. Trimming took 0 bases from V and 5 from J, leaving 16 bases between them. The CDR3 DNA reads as TGCGCCAGCAGCCAAGAGTCCGAGAGGTATCGGTATGGCTACACCTTC. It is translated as CASSQESERYRYGYTF.

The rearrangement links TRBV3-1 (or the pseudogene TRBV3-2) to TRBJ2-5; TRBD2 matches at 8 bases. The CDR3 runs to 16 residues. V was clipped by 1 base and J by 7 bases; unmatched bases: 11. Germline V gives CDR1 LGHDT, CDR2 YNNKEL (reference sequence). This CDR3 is CASSQGTSFSPGTQYF. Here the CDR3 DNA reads TGTGCCAGCAGCCAAGGGACTAGCTTTTCTCCGGGGACCCAGTACTTC.

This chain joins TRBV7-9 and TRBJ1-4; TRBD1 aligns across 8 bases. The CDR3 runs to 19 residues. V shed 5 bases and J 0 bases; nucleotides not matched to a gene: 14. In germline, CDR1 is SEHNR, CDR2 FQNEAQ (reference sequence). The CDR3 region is CASSQNRGYSSATNEKLFF. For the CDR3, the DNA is TGTGCCAGCAGCCAAAACAGGGGGTATTCTTCCGCAACTAATGAAAAACTGTTTTTT.

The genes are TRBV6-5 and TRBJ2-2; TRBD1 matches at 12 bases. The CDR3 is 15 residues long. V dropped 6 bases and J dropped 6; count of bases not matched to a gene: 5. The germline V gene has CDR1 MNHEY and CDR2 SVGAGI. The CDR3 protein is CASSRGTGGPGELFF. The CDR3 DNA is TGTGCCAGCAGCCGGGGGACAGGGGGCCCCGGGGAGCTGTTTTTT.

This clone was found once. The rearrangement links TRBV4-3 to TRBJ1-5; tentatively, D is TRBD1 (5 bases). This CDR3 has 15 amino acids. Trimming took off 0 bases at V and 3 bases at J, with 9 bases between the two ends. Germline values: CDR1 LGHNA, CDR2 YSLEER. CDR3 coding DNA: TGCGCCAGCAGCCAAGAGGGCAGGGTCAATCAGCCCCAGCATTTT. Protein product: CASSQEGRVNQPQHF.

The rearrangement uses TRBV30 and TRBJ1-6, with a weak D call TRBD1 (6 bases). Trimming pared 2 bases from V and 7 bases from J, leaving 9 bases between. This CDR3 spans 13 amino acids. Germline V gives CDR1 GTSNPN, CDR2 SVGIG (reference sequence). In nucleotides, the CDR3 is TGTGCCTGGAGTACAGGGAGCAATTCACCCCTCCACTTT. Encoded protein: CAWSTGSNSPLHF.

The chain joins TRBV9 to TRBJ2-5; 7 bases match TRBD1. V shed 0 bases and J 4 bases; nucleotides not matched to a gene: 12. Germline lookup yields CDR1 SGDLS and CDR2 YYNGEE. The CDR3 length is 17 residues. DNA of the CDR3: TGTGCCAGCAGCGTAGGAATCGGACCAGGGGGAAGAGAGACCCAGTACTTC. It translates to CASSVGIGPGGRETQYF.

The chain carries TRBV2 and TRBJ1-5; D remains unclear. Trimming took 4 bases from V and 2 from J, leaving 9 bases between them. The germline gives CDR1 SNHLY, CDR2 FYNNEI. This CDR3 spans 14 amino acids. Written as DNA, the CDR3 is TGTGCCAGCAGTGGGAGGGAGGGCAATCAGCCCCAGCATTTT. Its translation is CASSGREGNQPQHF.

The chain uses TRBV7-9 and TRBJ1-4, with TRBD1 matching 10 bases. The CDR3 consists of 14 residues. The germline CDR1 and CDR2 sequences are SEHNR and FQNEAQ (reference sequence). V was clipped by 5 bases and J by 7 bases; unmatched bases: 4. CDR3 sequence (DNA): TGTGCCAGCAGCCTACGACAGGGGGCTGAAAAACTGTTTTTT. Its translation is CASSLRQGAEKLFF.

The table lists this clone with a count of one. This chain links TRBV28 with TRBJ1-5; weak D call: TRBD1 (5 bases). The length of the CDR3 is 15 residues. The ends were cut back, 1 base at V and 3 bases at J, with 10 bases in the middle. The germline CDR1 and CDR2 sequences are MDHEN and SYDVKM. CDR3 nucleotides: TGTGCCAGCAGTTTATCTGGGGCGGACAATCAGCCCCAGCATTTT. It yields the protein CASSLSGADNQPQHF.

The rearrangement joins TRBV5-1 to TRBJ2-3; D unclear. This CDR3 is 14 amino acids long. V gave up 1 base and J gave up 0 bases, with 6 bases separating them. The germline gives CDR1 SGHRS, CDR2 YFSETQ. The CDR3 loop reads CASSLLPSTDTQYF. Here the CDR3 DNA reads TGCGCCAGCAGCTTGCTTCCTAGCACAGATACGCAGTATTTT.

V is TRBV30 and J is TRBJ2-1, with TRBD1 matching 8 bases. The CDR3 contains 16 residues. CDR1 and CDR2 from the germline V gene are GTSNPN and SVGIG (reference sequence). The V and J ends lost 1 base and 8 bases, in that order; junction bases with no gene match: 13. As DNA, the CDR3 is TGTGCCTGGAGTGGGAGCCGGGACAGGTTCATCGATGAGCAGTTCTTC. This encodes CAWSGSRDRFIDEQFF.

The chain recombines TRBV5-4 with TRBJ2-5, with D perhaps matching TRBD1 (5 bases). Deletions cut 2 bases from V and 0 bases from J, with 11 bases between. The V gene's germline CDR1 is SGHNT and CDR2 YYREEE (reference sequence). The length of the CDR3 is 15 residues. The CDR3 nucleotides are TGTGCCAGCAGCTTTGACAGAGGATACCAAGAGACCCAGTACTTC. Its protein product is CASSFDRGYQETQYF.

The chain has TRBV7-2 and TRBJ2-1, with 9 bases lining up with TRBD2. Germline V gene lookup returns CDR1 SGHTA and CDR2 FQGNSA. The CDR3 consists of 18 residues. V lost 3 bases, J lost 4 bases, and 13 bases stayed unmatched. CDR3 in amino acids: CASSLQGGRLAGYNEQFF. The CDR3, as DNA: TGTGCCAGCAGCTTGCAGGGGGGGCGCCTAGCGGGATACAATGAGCAGTTCTTC.

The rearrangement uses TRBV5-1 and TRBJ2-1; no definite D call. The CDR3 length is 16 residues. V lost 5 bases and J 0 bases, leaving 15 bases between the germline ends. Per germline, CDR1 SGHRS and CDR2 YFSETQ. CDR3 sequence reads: CASRTYDSGSYNEQFF. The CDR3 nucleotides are TGCGCCAGCAGGACCTACGACTCGGGCTCCTACAATGAGCAGTTCTTC.

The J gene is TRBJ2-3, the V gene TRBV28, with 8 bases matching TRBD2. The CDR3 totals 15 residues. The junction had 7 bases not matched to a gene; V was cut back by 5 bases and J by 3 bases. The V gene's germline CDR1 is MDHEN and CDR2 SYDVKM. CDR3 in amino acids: CASSRPGLGTDTQYF. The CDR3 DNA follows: TGTGCCAGCAGTCGTCCGGGACTAGGGACAGATACGCAGTATTTT.

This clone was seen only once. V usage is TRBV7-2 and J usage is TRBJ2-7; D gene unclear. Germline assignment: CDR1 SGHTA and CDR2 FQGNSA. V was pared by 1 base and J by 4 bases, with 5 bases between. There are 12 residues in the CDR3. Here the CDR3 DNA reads TGTGCCAGCAGCTTAGGCCAGTACGAGCAGTACTTC. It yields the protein CASSLGQYEQYF.

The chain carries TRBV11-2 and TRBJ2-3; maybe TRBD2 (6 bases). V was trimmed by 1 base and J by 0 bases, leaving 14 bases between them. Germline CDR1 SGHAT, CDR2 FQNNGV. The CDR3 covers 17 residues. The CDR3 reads CASSLGARGPSTDTQYF. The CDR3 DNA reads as TGTGCCAGCAGCTTAGGGGCGCGGGGCCCAAGCACAGATACGCAGTATTTT.

The CDR3 spells CSVSDGTPNTGELFF. The CDR3 bases are TGCAGCGTCTCTGACGGGACACCGAACACCGGGGAGCTGTTTTTT. V and J are TRBV29-1 and TRBJ2-2, with D possibly being TRBD1 (6 bases). V gave up 6 bases and J gave up 0 bases, with 14 bases separating them. Germline V gene sequence: CDR1 SQVTM, CDR2 ANQGSEA. The CDR3 has 15 amino acids.

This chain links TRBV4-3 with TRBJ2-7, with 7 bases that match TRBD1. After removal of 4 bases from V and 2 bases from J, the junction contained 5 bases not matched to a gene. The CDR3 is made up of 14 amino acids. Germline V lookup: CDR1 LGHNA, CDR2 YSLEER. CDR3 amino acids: CASSLRQGAYEQYF. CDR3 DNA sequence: TGCGCCAGCAGCCTCCGACAGGGAGCCTACGAGCAGTACTTC.

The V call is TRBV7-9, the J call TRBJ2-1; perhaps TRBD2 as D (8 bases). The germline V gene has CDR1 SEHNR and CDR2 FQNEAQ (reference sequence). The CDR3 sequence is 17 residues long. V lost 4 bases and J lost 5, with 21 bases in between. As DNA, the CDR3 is TGTGCCAGCAGCTCTTCGGGAGGGGGCGCGCTCAACAATGAGCAGTTCTTC. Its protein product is CASSSSGGGALNNEQFF.

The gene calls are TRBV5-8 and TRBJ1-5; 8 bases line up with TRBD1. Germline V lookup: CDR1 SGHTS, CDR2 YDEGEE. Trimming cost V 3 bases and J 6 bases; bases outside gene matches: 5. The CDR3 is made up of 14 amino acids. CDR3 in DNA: TGTGCCAGCAGCTCGGACAGGGATATTCAGCCCCAGCATTTT. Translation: CASSSDRDIQPQHF.

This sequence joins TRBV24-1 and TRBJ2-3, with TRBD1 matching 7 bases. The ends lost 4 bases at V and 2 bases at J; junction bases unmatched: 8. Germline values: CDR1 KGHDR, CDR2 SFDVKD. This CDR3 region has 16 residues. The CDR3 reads CATSDTDRLVTDTQYF. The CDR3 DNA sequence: TGTGCCACCAGTGACACGGACAGGTTAGTCACAGATACGCAGTATTTT.

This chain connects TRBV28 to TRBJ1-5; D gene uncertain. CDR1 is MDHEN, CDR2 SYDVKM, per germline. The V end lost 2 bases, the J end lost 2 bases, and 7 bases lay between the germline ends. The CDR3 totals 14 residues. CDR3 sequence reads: CASSLTGGNQPQHF. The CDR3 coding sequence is TGTGCCAGCAGTTTAACCGGAGGCAATCAGCCCCAGCATTTT.